The next 17 T cell receptor beta chains were all read from a single sample in a study of T cell responses to AZD1222 COVID-19 vaccine. Using immunoSEQ multiplex PCR, the repertoire was profiled, and TCRdb retains in-frame clones only, with some absent. Among some 140,000 clones listed, around nine tenths were seen once. Here the sequenced sample was peripheral blood, taken on day 0 of AZD1222 vaccination. The receptors were sampled from an adult in good health.

The genes are TRBV6-4 and TRBJ1-5, with D maybe TRBD1 (6 bases). CDR3 length equals 13 residues. Per germline, CDR1 MRHNA and CDR2 SNTAGT. Between the trimmed V and J ends, which lost 5 bases and 4 bases, there was a span of 9 bases. Here the CDR3 reads CASSRQVNQPQHF. CDR3 DNA: TGTGCCAGCAGTAGACAGGTTAATCAGCCCCAGCATTTT.

The chain links TRBV30 to TRBJ2-3; no clear D gene. This CDR3 has 13 residues. V was cut by 0 bases and J by 5 bases, with 9 bases left in between. Germline CDR1 and CDR2: GTSNPN and SVGIG (reference sequence). The CDR3 DNA reads as TGTGCCTGGAGTGTACTTGTTAAAGATACGCAGTATTTT. Its translation: CAWSVLVKDTQYF.

The chain recombines TRBV27 with TRBJ1-1; possibly TRBD1 for D (6 bases). Germline assignment: CDR1 MNHEY and CDR2 SMNVEV (reference sequence). This CDR3 region has 15 residues. Trimming stripped 5 bases from V and 0 bases from J, with 13 bases between. CDR3 in amino acids: CASSPAGTLNTEAFF. The CDR3 DNA is TGTGCCAGCAGTCCCGCCGGGACATTGAACACTGAAGCTTTCTTT.

The chain joins TRBV9 to TRBJ1-5; D gene ambiguous. CDR1 and CDR2 (germline): SGDLS, YYNGEE. The length of the CDR3 is 14 residues. The V gene lost 4 bases and the J gene lost 9 bases, with 17 bases spanning the gap. CDR3 DNA sequence: TGTGCCAGCAGCCCTTTGGAGGGTCTGGGGCCCCAGCATTTT. It codes for CASSPLEGLGPQHF.

CDR3 protein: CASSLDAQGMNTEAFF. The DNA of the CDR3 is TGCGCCAGCAGCTTGGATGCCCAGGGGATGAACACTGAAGCTTTCTTT. V usage is TRBV5-1 and J usage is TRBJ1-1; possibly TRBD1 for D (6 bases). Germline V gene lookup returns CDR1 SGHRS and CDR2 YFSETQ. Trimming left V 0 bases short and J 0 bases short, with 12 bases between. The CDR3 sequence is 16 residues long.

This chain connects TRBV12-3 or TRBV12-4 to TRBJ2-7; D may correspond to TRBD1 or TRBD2 (6 bases each). This CDR3 is built from 12 residues. Trimming stripped 0 bases from V and 7 bases from J, with 7 bases between. CDR3 residues: CASSLAGGEQYF. CDR3 DNA: TGTGCCAGCAGTTTAGCAGGGGGGGAGCAGTACTTC.

In this sample, this clone turned up a few times. The chain recombines TRBV6-5 with TRBJ2-5; 8 bases agree with TRBD1. This CDR3 region has 15 residues. The ends lost 4 bases at V and 1 base at J; junction bases unmatched: 5. Germline lookup yields CDR1 MNHEY and CDR2 SVGAGI. CDR3 residues: CASSSQGAPQETQYF. CDR3 sequence (DNA): TGTGCCAGCAGTTCCCAGGGGGCTCCCCAAGAGACCCAGTACTTC.

V and J are TRBV30 and TRBJ1-1; D is uncertain. CDR3 length equals 12 residues. The V and J ends lost 5 bases and 4 bases respectively, with 11 bases between them. In germline, CDR1 is GTSNPN, CDR2 SVGIG (reference sequence). The CDR3 region is CAWDLVGTEAFF. The CDR3 coding sequence is TGTGCCTGGGATTTGGTGGGCACTGAAGCTTTCTTT.

This chain links TRBV10-3 with TRBJ1-5; D uncertain. V was shortened by 5 bases and J by 1 base, with 9 bases between the two germline ends. This CDR3 has 14 amino acids. The germline V gene has CDR1 ENHRY and CDR2 SYGVKD. Here the CDR3 DNA reads TGTGCCATCAGTTGGACGGACAGCAATCAGCCCCAGCATTTT. It specifies CAISWTDSNQPQHF.

V usage is TRBV7-7 and J usage is TRBJ2-3; D is perhaps TRBD1 (5 bases). The CDR3 has 15 amino acids. CDR1 SSHAT and CDR2 FNYEAQ come from the germline V gene (reference sequence). The V gene lost 0 bases and the J gene lost 1 base, with 8 bases spanning the gap. This CDR3 is CASSLAGLRTDTQYF. Here the CDR3 DNA reads TGTGCCAGCAGCTTAGCGGGGCTACGCACAGATACGCAGTATTTT.

V gene TRBV6-6 combines with J gene TRBJ1-5, with TRBD1 as a possible D gene (5 bases). The germline V and J ends were trimmed by 4 bases and 6 bases, with 19 bases remaining between them. Germline V lookup: CDR1 MNHNY, CDR2 SVGAGI (reference sequence). This CDR3 contains 16 residues. The CDR3 coding sequence is TGTGCCAGCAGTTCCCGGTTAGAAGGGGAGAGTCAGCCCCAGCATTTT. This codes for CASSSRLEGESQPQHF.

The chain links TRBV7-2 to TRBJ1-5; D might be TRBD1 (6 bases). Per the germline V gene, CDR1 is SGHTA and CDR2 is FQGNSA. V was pared by 3 bases and J by 6 bases, with 15 bases between. The CDR3 totals 15 residues. The CDR3 is CASSLLIGGTQPQHF. The CDR3 DNA follows: TGTGCCAGCAGCTTGCTTATAGGGGGGACTCAGCCCCAGCATTTT.

The chain couples TRBV4-3 to TRBJ1-6; 7 positions match TRBD1. The trim removed 4 bases at V and 9 bases at J, leaving 6 bases unmatched. CDR1 and CDR2 from the germline V gene are LGHNA and YSLEER. The CDR3 is 14 residues long. This chain's CDR3 is CASSLQGRSSPLHF. The CDR3 nucleotides read TGCGCCAGCAGCCTACAGGGGCGAAGTTCACCCCTCCACTTT.

The chain joins TRBV6-2 or TRBV6-3 to TRBJ1-1; D may be TRBD1 (6 bases). The V end was cut by 5 bases, the J end by 0 bases, with 10 bases between. Germline V gene sequence: CDR1 MNHEY, CDR2 SVGEGT. The CDR3 extends over 14 amino acids. The CDR3 nucleotides are TGTGCCAGCAGTAACGGACAGCTGAACACTGAAGCTTTCTTT. Protein: CASSNGQLNTEAFF.

V usage is TRBV30 and J usage is TRBJ1-2; 9 positions agree with TRBD1. V lost 3 bases, J lost 2 bases, and 1 base stayed unmatched. The CDR3 sequence is 13 residues long. CDR1 and CDR2 (germline): GTSNPN, SVGIG (reference sequence). The CDR3 region is CAWRTGGNYGYTF. The CDR3 DNA follows: TGTGCCTGGAGGACAGGGGGGAACTATGGCTACACCTTC.

This clone was seen only once. The genes are TRBV9 and TRBJ2-7; 7 nucleotides line up with TRBD2. Germline values: CDR1 SGDLS, CDR2 YYNGEE. Unmatched junction bases numbered 1, after V lost 0 bases and J lost 1 base. The CDR3 loop spans 14 amino acids. The CDR3, as DNA: TGTGCCAGCAGCGTAGGAGCGGGATCCTACGAGCAGTACTTC. As protein: CASSVGAGSYEQYF.

The chain couples TRBV7-2 to TRBJ2-7; possibly TRBD2 for D (5 bases). Trimming cost V 0 bases and J 7 bases, with 13 bases left between them. The CDR3 has 14 amino acids. Germline assignment: CDR1 SGHTA and CDR2 FQGNSA. For the CDR3, the DNA is TGTGCCAGCAGCTTAGCAGACCTCCGGAGGGAGCAGTACTTC. Amino acid sequence: CASSLADLRREQYF. Filled out from reference TRBV7-2 and TRBJ2-7, the complete variable domain reads GAGVSQSPSNKVTEKGKDVELRCDPISGHTALYWYRQSLGQGLEFLIYFQGNSAPDKSGLPSDRFSAERTGGSVSTLTIQRTQQEDSAVYLCASSLADLRREQYFGPGTRLTVT.